The TCR beta chain described here comes from a study of CD8+CD57+ T cells in acquired aplastic anemia. Study-wide results and limits: Roughly 31 CD8+ CDR3 sequences occurred in both the patients and the controls.

Per the germline V gene, CDR1 is DFQATT and CDR2 is SNEGSKA (reference sequence). The CDR3 runs to 13 residues. Unmatched junction bases numbered 5, after V lost 5 bases and J lost 3 bases. Points on this clonotype: The antigen is undetermined.

Whoever was chosen for sequencing had shown CD8+CD57+ cell expansion by flow cytometry. Patients, without exception, had severe acquired aplastic anemia. Patient blood was sampled before any therapy had been received. Template material for TCR beta VDJ and CDR3 profiling consisted of genomic DNA. Via MiXCR, TCRdb re-called the reads, giving one row per CDR3 protein. The repertoire holds roughly 240,000 distinct CDR3 sequences, with approximately 45% as singletons. V usage is TRBV20-1 and J usage is TRBJ2-7, with TRBD1 matching over 9 bases. The sample was sorted CD4+, CD8+, or CD8+CD57+ T cells (not recorded which) from PBMCs. The sequence derives from a human donor with aplastic anemia. CDR3 DNA: TGCAGTGCTGGGACAGGGAGGGACTACGAGCAGTACTTC. Translating it yields CSAGTGRDYEQYF.